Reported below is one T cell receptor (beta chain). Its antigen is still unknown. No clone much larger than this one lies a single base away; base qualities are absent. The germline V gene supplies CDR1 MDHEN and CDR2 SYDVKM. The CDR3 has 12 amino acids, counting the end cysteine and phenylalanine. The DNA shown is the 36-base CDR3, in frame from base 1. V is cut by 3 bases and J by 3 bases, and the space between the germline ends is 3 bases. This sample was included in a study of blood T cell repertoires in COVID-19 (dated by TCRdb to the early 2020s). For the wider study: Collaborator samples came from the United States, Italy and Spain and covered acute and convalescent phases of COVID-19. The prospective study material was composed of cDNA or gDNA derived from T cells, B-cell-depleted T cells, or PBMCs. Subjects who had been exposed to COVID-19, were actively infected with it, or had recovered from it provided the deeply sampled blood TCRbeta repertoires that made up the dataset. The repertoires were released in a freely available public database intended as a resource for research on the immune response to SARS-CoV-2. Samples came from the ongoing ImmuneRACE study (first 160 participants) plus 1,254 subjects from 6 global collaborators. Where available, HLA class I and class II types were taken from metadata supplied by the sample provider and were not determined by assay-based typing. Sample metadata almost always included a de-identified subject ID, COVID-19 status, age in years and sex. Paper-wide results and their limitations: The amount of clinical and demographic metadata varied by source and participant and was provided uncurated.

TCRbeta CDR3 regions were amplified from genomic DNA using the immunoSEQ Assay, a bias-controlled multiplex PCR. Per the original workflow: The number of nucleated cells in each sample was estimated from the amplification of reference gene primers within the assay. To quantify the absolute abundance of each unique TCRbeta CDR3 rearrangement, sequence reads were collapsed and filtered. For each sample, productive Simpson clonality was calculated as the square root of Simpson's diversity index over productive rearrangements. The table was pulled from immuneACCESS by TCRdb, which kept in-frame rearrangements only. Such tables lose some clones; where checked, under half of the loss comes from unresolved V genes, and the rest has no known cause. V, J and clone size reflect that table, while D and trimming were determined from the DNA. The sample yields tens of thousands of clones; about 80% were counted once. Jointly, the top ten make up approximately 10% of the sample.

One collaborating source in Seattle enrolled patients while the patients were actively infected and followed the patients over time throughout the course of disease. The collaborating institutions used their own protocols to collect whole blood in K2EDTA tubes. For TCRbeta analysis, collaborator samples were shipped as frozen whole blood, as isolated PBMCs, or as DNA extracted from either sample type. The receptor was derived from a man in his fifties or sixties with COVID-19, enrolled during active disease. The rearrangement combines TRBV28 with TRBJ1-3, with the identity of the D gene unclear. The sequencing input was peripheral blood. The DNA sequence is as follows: TGTGCCAGCAGTTTTCGTGGAAACACCATATATTTT. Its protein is CASSFRGNTIYF.